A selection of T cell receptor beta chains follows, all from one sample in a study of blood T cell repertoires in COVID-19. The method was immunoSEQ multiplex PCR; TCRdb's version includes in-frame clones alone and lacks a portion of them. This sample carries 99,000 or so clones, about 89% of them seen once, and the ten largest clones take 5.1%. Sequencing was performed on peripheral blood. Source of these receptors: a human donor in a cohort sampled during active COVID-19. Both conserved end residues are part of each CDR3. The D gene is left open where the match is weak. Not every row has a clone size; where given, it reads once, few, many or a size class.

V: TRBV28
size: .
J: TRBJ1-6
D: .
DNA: TGTGCCAGCAGTACAGAGACAGGATATAATTCACCCCTCCACTTT
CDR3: CASSTETGYNSPLHF

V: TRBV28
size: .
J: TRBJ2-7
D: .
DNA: TGTGCCAGCAGTGCGGGACAGCATTACGAGCAGTACTTC
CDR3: CASSAGQHYEQYF

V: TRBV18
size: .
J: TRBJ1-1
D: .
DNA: TGTGCCAGCTCACCACTAGGGACAATTAACACTGAAGCTTTCTTT
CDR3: CASSPLGTINTEAFF

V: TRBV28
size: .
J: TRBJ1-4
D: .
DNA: TGTGCCAGCAGCCAGCAGGGGAATCGGGGCGAAAAACTGTTTTTT
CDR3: CASSQQGNRGEKLFF

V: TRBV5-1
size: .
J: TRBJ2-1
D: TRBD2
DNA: TGCGCCAGCAGCCCCTACCTCGCTAGCGGGAGCTCCTACAATGAGCAGTTCTTC
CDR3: CASSPYLASGSSYNEQFF

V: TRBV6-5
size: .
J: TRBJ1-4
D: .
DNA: TGTGCCAGCAGGGCGGGGCTTCCAGGGGAAAAACTGTTTTTT
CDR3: CASRAGLPGEKLFF

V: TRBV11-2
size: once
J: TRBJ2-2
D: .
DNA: TGTGCCAGCAGCTTCGGCGGGACCCAGAGCACCGGGGAGCTGTTTTTT
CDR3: CASSFGGTQSTGELFF

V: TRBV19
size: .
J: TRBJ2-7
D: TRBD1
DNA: TGTGCCAGTAGTACTACGGGACAGGGGGGCGAGCAGTACTTC
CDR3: CASSTTGQGGEQYF

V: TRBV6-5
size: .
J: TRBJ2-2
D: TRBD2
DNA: TGTGCCACCCTAACTAGCGGGAGAGGGACCGGGGAGCTGTTTTTT
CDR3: CATLTSGRGTGELFF

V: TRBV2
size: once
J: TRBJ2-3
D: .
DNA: TGTGCCAGCAGGCAGGGTGCAGATACGCAGTATTTT
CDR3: CASRQGADTQYF

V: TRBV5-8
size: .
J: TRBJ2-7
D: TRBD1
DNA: TGTGCCAGCAGCTTTGGGACAGGCTCCTACGAGCAGTACTTC
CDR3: CASSFGTGSYEQYF

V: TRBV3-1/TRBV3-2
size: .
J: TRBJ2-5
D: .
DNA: TGTGCCAGCGGGGCCGGACAAGAGACCCAGTACTTC
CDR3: CASGAGQETQYF

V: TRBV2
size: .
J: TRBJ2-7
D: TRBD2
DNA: TGTGCCAGCACCGGGGGGATAGCGGGAAGGGAGCCCTACGAGCAGTACTTC
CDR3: CASTGGIAGREPYEQYF

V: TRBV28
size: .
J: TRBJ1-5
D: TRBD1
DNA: TGTGCCAGCAGTCCCGTGGACAGGGCTTATCAGCCCCAGCATTTT
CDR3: CASSPVDRAYQPQHF

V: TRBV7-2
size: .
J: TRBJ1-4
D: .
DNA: TGTGCCAGCAGCCCCTGGGGGGGGTTTAATGAAAAACTGTTTTTT
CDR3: CASSPWGGFNEKLFF

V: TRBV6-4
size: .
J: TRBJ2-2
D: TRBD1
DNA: TGTGCCAGCAGCTCGGACAGGATGAACACCGGGGAGCTGTTTTTT
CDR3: CASSSDRMNTGELFF

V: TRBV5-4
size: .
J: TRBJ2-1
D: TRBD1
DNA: TGTGCCAGCAGCACCCCACAGGGACAGGGGCATGAGCAGTTCTTC
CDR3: CASSTPQGQGHEQFF

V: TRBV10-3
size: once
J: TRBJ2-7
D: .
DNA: TGTGCCATCAGTGAGTTGACTAGAACCTACGAGCAGTACTTC
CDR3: CAISELTRTYEQYF

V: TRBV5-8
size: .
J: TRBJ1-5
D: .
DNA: TGTGCCAGCAGCCATGACAACGGCAATCAGCCCCAGCATTTT
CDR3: CASSHDNGNQPQHF

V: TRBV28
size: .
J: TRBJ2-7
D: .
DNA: TGTGCCAGCAGCTCCGGATCCACAGGGTTTGTCTACGAGCAGTACTTC
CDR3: CASSSGSTGFVYEQYF

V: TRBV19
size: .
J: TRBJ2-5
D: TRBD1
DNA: TGTGCCAGTAGCATCACCGGGACAGGGGGACAAGAGACCCAGTACTTC
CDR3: CASSITGTGGQETQYF

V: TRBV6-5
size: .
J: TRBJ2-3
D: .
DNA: TGTGCCAGCCAGACAGTCCTCACAGATACGCAGTATTTT
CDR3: CASQTVLTDTQYF

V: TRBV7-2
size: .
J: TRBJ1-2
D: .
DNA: TGTGCCAGCAGCGCGGACACCTATGGCTACACCTTC
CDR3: CASSADTYGYTF

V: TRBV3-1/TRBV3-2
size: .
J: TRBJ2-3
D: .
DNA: TGTGCCAGCAGCCAAAGAACAGGGACGAGTGGAGATACGCAGTATTTT
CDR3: CASSQRTGTSGDTQYF